Listed here are 4 T cell receptor beta chains from one sample, sequenced in a study of shared clonotypes between healthy human individuals. Assay used: immunoSEQ multiplex PCR; TCRdb lists only in-frame clones, some missing. The sample consists of approximately 460,000 clones, 75% to 80% of them appearing once. The specimen was PBMCs. The origin of the receptors is a middle-aged woman in good health. Some clones in this sample may be carry-over from other donors' samples.

Concerning this clone: This may be a read error, as it is one base from a much larger clone. This chain joins TRBV7-9 and TRBJ2-7; D not certain. V was shortened by 3 bases and J by 3 bases, with 3 bases between the two germline ends. The CDR3 is made up of 11 amino acids. Germline CDR1 is SEHNR and CDR2 is FQNEAQ (reference sequence). The CDR3: CASSFYYEQYF. The CDR3 DNA reads TGTGCCAGCAGCTTTTACTACGAGCAGTACTTC.

This clone showed up just a few times. V and J are TRBV9 and TRBJ2-7, with 8 positions matching TRBD1. The ends lost 3 bases at V and 2 bases at J; junction bases unmatched: 4. The germline V gene has CDR1 SGDLS and CDR2 YYNGEE. CDR3 size: 14 residues. CDR3 residues: CASSAGGIPYEQYF. CDR3 in DNA: TGTGCCAGCAGCGCAGGGGGCATTCCCTACGAGCAGTACTTC.

The gene calls are TRBV28 and TRBJ2-7; the match to TRBD2 covers 7 bases. Trimming took 9 bases from V and 0 from J; bases not matched to a gene: 2. This CDR3 has 12 residues. Germline V CDR1 and CDR2: MDHEN, SYDVKM. CDR3 residues: CASGGGSYEQYF. CDR3 sequence (DNA): TGTGCCAGTGGGGGGGGCTCCTACGAGCAGTACTTC.

The chain has TRBV7-9 and TRBJ2-5, with D possibly TRBD1 on 6 matching bases. V lost 4 bases, J lost 1 base, and 10 bases lay in between. Per the germline V gene, CDR1 is SEHNR and CDR2 is FQNEAQ (reference sequence). The CDR3 consists of 14 residues. DNA of the CDR3: TGTGCCAGCAGCTCCGGACAGACCCAAGAGACCCAGTACTTC. As protein: CASSSGQTQETQYF.